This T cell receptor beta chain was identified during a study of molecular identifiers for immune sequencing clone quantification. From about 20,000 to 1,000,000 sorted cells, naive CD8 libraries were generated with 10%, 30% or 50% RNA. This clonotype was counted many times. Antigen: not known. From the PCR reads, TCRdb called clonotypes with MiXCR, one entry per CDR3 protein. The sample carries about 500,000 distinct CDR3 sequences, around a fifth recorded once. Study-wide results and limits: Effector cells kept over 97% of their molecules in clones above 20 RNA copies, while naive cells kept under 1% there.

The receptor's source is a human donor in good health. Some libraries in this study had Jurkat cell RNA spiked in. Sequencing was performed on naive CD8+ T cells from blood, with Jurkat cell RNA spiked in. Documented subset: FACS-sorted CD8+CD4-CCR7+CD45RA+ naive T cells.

The CDR3 nucleotides read TGTGCCAGCAGTTTATTTGGGAGCTTGTCTGGGGCCAACGTCCTGACTTTC. This translates into CASSLFGSLSGANVLTF. V usage is TRBV12-3 or TRBV12-4 and J usage is TRBJ2-6; D may be TRBD2 (5 bases). The CDR3 is 17 amino acids. Trimming removed 2 bases from V and 1 base from J, with 12 bases in between.